A selection of T cell receptor beta chains follows, all from one sample in a study of cytomegalovirus exposure and HLA in healthy donors. The assay was immunoSEQ multiplex PCR, and TCRdb's table has in-frame clones only and misses some. The profile shows some 180,000 clones, around 73% of them singletons. The specimen was PBMCs. These receptors all come from a woman under 30 in good health and CMV-seropositive. Each CDR3 is given with its conserved first and last residue. A D gene is named only where the DNA matches it firmly. Some rows have no size entry. The others give once, few or many, or a class for an expanded clone.

j_call cdr3_length v_call d_call clone_size cdr3_nt cdr3_aa
TRBJ2-3 14 TRBV15 NA NA TGTGCCACCAGCAGATCGGGGGAATCAGATACGCAGTATTTT CATSRSGESDTQYF
TRBJ2-5 13 TRBV5-8 NA few TGTGCCAGCAGCTTACTACTACGGGAGACCCAGTACTTC CASSLLLRETQYF
TRBJ1-2 13 TRBV19 TRBD1 NA TGTGCCAGTAGCAGGGACAGGGTCTATGGCTACACCTTC CASSRDRVYGYTF
TRBJ2-1 13 TRBV10-3 TRBD1 once TGTGCCATCAGTAGGACAGGGGCCGATGAGCAGTTCTTC CAISRTGADEQFF
TRBJ2-5 19 TRBV18 TRBD1 NA TGTGCCAGCTCACTCGAGGCGGGACAGGGGGCTTCCCCTCAAGAGACCCAGTACTTC CASSLEAGQGASPQETQYF
TRBJ2-7 14 TRBV9 NA NA TGTGCCAGCGCGGGGCCCCGGGATAGCTACGAGCAGTACTTC CASAGPRDSYEQYF
TRBJ2-3 15 TRBV6-4 TRBD1 NA TGTGCCAGCAGTGAAGGGACAGGGGGAGAAAAGACCCAGTATTTT CASSEGTGGEKTQYF
TRBJ2-5 15 TRBV5-1 NA NA TGCGCCAGCAGTGGGGCCCAGGCAGGCCAAGAGACCCAGTACTTC CASSGAQAGQETQYF
TRBJ2-7 13 TRBV29-1 NA NA TGCAGCGTTGAAGAGCCCGACACCTACGAGCAGTACTTC CSVEEPDTYEQYF
TRBJ2-7 17 TRBV12-5 TRBD1 NA TGTGCTAGTGGTTTGCCAAACTCCGGGACAGCATCCTACGAGCAGTACTTC CASGLPNSGTASYEQYF
TRBJ2-1 15 TRBV11-2 NA NA TGTGCCAGCACCCCAAGGTTGAGGAGAACCAATGAGCAGTTCTTC CASTPRLRRTNEQFF
TRBJ2-7 15 TRBV4-3 TRBD2 NA TGCGCCAGCAGCTATGGAGTAGCGGGGTCGGGCGAGCAGTACTTC CASSYGVAGSGEQYF
TRBJ2-5 16 TRBV29-1 TRBD2 NA TGCAGCGTGAAGCCCGGGACTAGCGGGGGGGAAGAGACCCAGTACTTC CSVKPGTSGGEETQYF
TRBJ1-6 14 TRBV6-5 NA NA TGTGCCAGCAGCCTCGGGCAGGGCGGTTCACCCCTCCACTTT CASSLGQGGSPLHF
TRBJ2-2 16 TRBV15 NA NA TGTGCCACCAGCAGAGTCTCCAGGGCTGCGGGGCGGGAGCTGTTTTTT CATSRVSRAAGRELFF
TRBJ1-5 15 TRBV19 NA once TGTGCCAGTACCCGAACAGGGTGGGGCAATCAGCCCCAGCATTTT CASTRTGWGNQPQHF
TRBJ2-3 17 TRBV4-3 NA few TGCGCCAGCAGTCGGGGGTTTGGTGGGGTGGGGGCAGATACGCAGTATTTT CASSRGFGGVGADTQYF
TRBJ2-7 15 TRBV6-1 TRBD2 few TGTGCCAGCAGTGAAGCGCTGGGAGGGACCAACGAGCAGTACTTC CASSEALGGTNEQYF
TRBJ2-3 20 TRBV4-2 TRBD2 few TGTGCCAGCAGCCAAGATTGGACTAGCGGGGGGGCTGGAAGCATTGATACGCAGTATTTT CASSQDWTSGGAGSIDTQYF
TRBJ2-5 16 TRBV7-9 TRBD1 NA TGTGCCAGCAGCCACCGGGACAGCCGGCTATGGGAGACCCAGTACTTC CASSHRDSRLWETQYF
TRBJ2-2 18 TRBV7-6 TRBD1 NA TGTGCCAGCAGCTTAGTAGCGGGACAGGGGGGACTGACCGGGGAGCTGTTTTTT CASSLVAGQGGLTGELFF
TRBJ1-1 13 TRBV30 NA NA TGTGCCTGTGTAAATGTCGGGTCCACTGAAGCTTTCTTT CACVNVGSTEAFF
TRBJ2-3 16 TRBV7-4 TRBD1 once TGTGCCAGCAGCTTAGGGGACAGGGTCTGCGCAGATACGCAGTATTTT CASSLGDRVCADTQYF
TRBJ2-6 16 TRBV16 TRBD1 NA TGTGCCAGCAGCCAAATACAGGGGGCTGGGGCCAACGTCCTGACTTTC CASSQIQGAGANVLTF
TRBJ2-4 14 TRBV18 TRBD2 NA TGTGCCAGCTCACCACCCGGACTAGCCCACATTCAGTACTTC CASSPPGLAHIQYF
TRBJ1-1 15 TRBV27 TRBD1 NA TGTGCCAGCAGTCCGTGGACAGGGCCACTCACTGAAGCTTTCTTT CASSPWTGPLTEAFF
TRBJ1-1 14 TRBV6-1 NA NA TGTGCCAGCAGTCGCGGATACACACACACTGAAGCTTTCTTT CASSRGYTHTEAFF
TRBJ1-1 13 TRBV11-2 NA once TGTGCCAGCAGCTTGAACAGGAACACTGAAGCTTTCTTT CASSLNRNTEAFF
TRBJ2-3 16 TRBV14 TRBD1 few TGTGCCAGCAGCCCTAGCCGGGACAGGCTGACAGATACGCAGTATTTT CASSPSRDRLTDTQYF
TRBJ1-4 17 TRBV15 NA NA TGTGCCACCAGCAGAGAGGCGGGAGGTGCAACTAATGAAAAACTGTTTTTT CATSREAGGATNEKLFF
TRBJ2-5 16 TRBV18 NA NA TGTGCCAGCTCCCCAATGAGCGGGACATTCCAAGAGACCCAGTACTTC CASSPMSGTFQETQYF
TRBJ2-3 14 TRBV28 NA few TGTGCCAGCAGCGGCGGGGGCCGCACAGATACGCAGTATTTT CASSGGGRTDTQYF
TRBJ2-5 15 TRBV9 TRBD1 NA TGTGCCAGCAGCGCGACGGGACAGACCCAAGAGACCCAGTACTTC CASSATGQTQETQYF
TRBJ2-7 14 TRBV30 TRBD1 NA TGTGCCTGGAGTGCGGCGGACAGGGACTACGAGCAGTACTTC CAWSAADRDYEQYF
TRBJ1-6 16 TRBV6-5 NA NA TGTGCCAGCAGTTACTCGGCCGCGCAGGGTAATTCACCCCTCCACTTT CASSYSAAQGNSPLHF
TRBJ2-1 13 TRBV5-1 NA NA TGCGCCAGCAGCTTAGGCAGTACTAAGCTGCCGTTCTTC CASSLGSTKLPFF
TRBJ2-5 14 TRBV6-5 TRBD1 few TGTGCCAGCAGTTGGGACAGGGGTGGGGAGACCCAGTACTTC CASSWDRGGETQYF
TRBJ2-5 17 TRBV7-9 TRBD2 NA TGTGCCAGCAGCTTAAGACTAGCGGGACCCTCCCAAGAGACCCAGTACTTC CASSLRLAGPSQETQYF
TRBJ1-5 16 TRBV19 NA NA TGTGCCAGTAAGCCTTTGGCGGGGGGAAGCAATCAGCCCCAGCATTTT CASKPLAGGSNQPQHF
TRBJ1-2 16 TRBV7-2 TRBD1 NA TGTGCCAGCAGCTTAGCTCCGACAGGGGGCGTCTATGGCTACACCTTC CASSLAPTGGVYGYTF
TRBJ1-3 14 TRBV19 NA NA TGTGCCAGTAGTGGGAGGATCTCTGGAAACACCATATATTTT CASSGRISGNTIYF
TRBJ1-1 13 TRBV27 NA NA TGTGCCAGCAGTTTCCCAGGGGTGACTGAAGCTTTCTTT CASSFPGVTEAFF
TRBJ2-2 16 TRBV9 TRBD2 NA TGTGCCAGCAGCGCCGGGACTAGCGGGAACACCGGGGAGCTGTTTTTT CASSAGTSGNTGELFF
TRBJ1-5 15 TRBV27 NA NA TGTGCCAGCAGTTTAACGCCGGGGGTTAATCAGCCCCAGCATTTT CASSLTPGVNQPQHF
TRBJ1-2 13 TRBV5-6 NA NA TGTGCCAGCAGCGCGACAGTGAACTATGGCTACACCTTC CASSATVNYGYTF
TRBJ2-7 11 TRBV20-1 NA NA TGCAGTGCCCACCGGGGGAGCGAGCAGTACTTC CSAHRGSEQYF
TRBJ2-7 15 TRBV4-1 NA NA TGCGCCAGCAGCCAAGGAGCGCAGGGATACTACGAGCAGTACTTC CASSQGAQGYYEQYF
TRBJ1-1 11 TRBV2 NA few TGTGCCAGCAGTGAAGACAGGGTGGCTTTCTTT CASSEDRVAFF
TRBJ2-7 14 TRBV7-9 NA NA TGTGCCAGCAGCCCCGGGACATCAAGCTACGAGCAGTACTTC CASSPGTSSYEQYF
TRBJ2-7 13 TRBV6-6 NA NA TGTGCCAGCAGTCACTTGGCCTCCTACGAGCAGTACTTC CASSHLASYEQYF
TRBJ1-2 19 TRBV27 TRBD1 NA TGTGCCAGCAGTCCGCGACAGGGTTTTTCCCGAGAGACTAACTATGGCTACACCTTC CASSPRQGFSRETNYGYTF
TRBJ1-1 16 TRBV18 NA few TGTGCCAGCTCACCTCGAAAGCTAGGCCCTCCAGCTGAAGCTTTCTTT CASSPRKLGPPAEAFF
TRBJ1-1 12 TRBV30 NA NA TGTGCCTGGGGAGTAGAGAACACTGAAGCTTTCTTT CAWGVENTEAFF
TRBJ2-5 15 TRBV6-5 TRBD2 few TGTGCCAGCAGTTACCGGGAGCGGGGGTCAGAGACCCAGTACTTC CASSYRERGSETQYF
TRBJ2-7 14 TRBV5-1 NA NA TGCGCCAGCAGCTTGGTTTCAGAAAGCTACGAGCAGTACTTC CASSLVSESYEQYF
TRBJ2-2 15 TRBV7-6 NA NA TGTGCCAGCAGCTTGGGCAGGGTAGGCACCGGGGAGCTGTTTTTT CASSLGRVGTGELFF
TRBJ1-4 13 TRBV7-9 TRBD1 NA TGTGCCAGCAGCTCACGGGACAGGGAAAAACTGTTTTTT CASSSRDREKLFF
TRBJ2-6 21 TRBV7-3 TRBD2 NA TGTGCCAGCAGCAGAGGCCCTCTGAGTAGCGGGGGCCTCTCTGGGGCCAACGTCCTGACTTTC CASSRGPLSSGGLSGANVLTF